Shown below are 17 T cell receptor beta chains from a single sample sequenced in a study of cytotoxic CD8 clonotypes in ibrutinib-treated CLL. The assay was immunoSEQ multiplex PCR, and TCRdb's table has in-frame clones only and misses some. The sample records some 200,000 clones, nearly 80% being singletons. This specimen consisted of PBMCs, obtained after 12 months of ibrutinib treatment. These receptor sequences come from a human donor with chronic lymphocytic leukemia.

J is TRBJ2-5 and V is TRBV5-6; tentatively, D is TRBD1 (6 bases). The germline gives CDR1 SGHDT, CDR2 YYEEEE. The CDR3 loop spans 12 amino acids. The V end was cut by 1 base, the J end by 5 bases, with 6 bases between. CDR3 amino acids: CASSLQGETQYF. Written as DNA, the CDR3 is TGTGCCAGCAGCTTGCAGGGGGAGACCCAGTACTTC.

This chain's CDR3 is CASSDHSRYGYTF. The CDR3 region has the DNA TGTGCCAGCAGTGACCACAGCCGCTATGGCTACACCTTC. The J gene is TRBJ1-2, the V gene TRBV6-1; D remains unclear. The germline V gene has CDR1 MNHNS and CDR2 SASEGT. V was shortened by 3 bases and J by 4 bases, with 9 bases between the two germline ends. The CDR3 has 13 amino acids.

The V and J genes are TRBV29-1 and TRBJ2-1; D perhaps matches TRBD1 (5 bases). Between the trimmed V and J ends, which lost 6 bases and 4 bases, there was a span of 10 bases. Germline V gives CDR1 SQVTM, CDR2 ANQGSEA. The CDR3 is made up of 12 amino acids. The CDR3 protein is CSVPDSYNEQFF. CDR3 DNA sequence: TGCAGCGTCCCCGACAGTTACAATGAGCAGTTCTTC.

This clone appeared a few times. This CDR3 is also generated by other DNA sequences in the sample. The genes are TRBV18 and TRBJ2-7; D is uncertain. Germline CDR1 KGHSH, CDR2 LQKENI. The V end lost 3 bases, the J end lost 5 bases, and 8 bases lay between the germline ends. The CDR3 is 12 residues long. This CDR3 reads CASSPVEDEQYF. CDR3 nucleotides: TGTGCCAGCTCACCGGTCGAAGACGAGCAGTACTTC.

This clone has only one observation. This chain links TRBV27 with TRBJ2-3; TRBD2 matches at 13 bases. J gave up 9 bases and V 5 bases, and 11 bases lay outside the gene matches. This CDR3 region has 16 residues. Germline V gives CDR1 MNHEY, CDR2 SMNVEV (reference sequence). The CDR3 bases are TGTGCCAGCAGTGCCCCCGGGACTAGCGGGACGAGGACGCAGTATTTT. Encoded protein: CASSAPGTSGTRTQYF.

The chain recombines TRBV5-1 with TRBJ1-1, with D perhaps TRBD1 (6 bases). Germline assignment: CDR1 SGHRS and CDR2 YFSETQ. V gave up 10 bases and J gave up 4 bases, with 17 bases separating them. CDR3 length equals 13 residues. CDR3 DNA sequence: TGCGCCTCGAGCGAACAGGGTCTCACTGAAGCTTTCTTT. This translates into CASSEQGLTEAFF. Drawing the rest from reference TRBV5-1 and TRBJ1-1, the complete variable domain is KAGVTQTPRYLIKTRGQQVTLSCSPISGHRSVSWYQQTPGQGLQFLFEYFSETQRNKGNFPGRFSGRQFSNSRSEMNVSTLELGDSALYLCASSEQGLTEAFFGQGTRLTVV.

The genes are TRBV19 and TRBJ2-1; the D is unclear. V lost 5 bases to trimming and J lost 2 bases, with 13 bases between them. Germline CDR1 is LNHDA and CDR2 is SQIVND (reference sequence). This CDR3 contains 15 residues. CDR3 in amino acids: CASSVLDHAYNEQFF. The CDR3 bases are TGTGCCAGTAGTGTTCTAGACCACGCCTACAATGAGCAGTTCTTC.

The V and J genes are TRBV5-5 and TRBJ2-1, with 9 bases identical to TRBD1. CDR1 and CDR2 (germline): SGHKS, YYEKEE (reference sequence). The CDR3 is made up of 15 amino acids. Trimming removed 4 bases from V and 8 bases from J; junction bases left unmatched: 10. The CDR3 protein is CASSLAGTGFHEQFF. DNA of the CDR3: TGTGCCAGCAGCCTGGCCGGGACAGGGTTTCATGAGCAGTTCTTC. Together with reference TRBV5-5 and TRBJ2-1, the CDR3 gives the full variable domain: DAGVTQSPTHLIKTRGQQVTLRCSPISGHKSVSWYQQVLGQGPQFIFQYYEKEERGRGNFPDRFSARQFPNYSSELNVNALLLGDSALYLCASSLAGTGFHEQFFGPGTRLTVL.

The CDR3 loop reads CASSESGQAYEQYF. The CDR3 DNA reads TGTGCCAGCAGTGAATCCGGACAGGCCTACGAGCAGTACTTC. V is TRBV6-1 and J is TRBJ2-7, with 7 bases identical to TRBD1. This CDR3 contains 14 residues. Trimming at V came to 2 bases and at J to 2 bases, leaving 3 bases not matched to a gene. The germline V gene encodes CDR1 MNHNS and CDR2 SASEGT.

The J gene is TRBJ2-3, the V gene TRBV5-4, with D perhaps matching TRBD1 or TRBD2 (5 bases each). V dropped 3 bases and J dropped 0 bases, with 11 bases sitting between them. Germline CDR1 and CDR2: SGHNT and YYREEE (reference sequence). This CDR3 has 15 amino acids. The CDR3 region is CASSSPGLSTDTQYF. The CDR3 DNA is TGTGCCAGCAGCTCCCCGGGGCTGAGCACAGATACGCAGTATTTT. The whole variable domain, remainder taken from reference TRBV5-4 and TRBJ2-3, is ETGVTQSPTHLIKTRGQQVTLRCSSQSGHNTVSWYQQALGQGPQFIFQYYREEENGRGNFPPRFSGLQFPNYSSELNVNALELDDSALYLCASSSPGLSTDTQYFGPGTRLTVL.

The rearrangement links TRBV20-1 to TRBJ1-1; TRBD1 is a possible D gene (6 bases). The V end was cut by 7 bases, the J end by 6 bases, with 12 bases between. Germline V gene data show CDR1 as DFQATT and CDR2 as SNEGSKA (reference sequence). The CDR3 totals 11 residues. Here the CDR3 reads CSVGDIAEAFF. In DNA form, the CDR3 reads TGCAGTGTGGGGGACATCGCTGAAGCTTTCTTT.

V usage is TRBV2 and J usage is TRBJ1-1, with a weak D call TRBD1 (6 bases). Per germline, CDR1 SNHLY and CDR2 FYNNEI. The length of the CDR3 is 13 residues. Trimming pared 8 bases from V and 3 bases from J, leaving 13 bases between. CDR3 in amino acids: CASSGTHDTEAFF. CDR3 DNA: TGTGCCAGCTCAGGGACACACGACACTGAAGCTTTCTTT. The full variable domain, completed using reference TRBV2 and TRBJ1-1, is EPEVTQTPSHQVTQMGQEVILRCVPISNHLYFYWYRQILGQKVEFLVSFYNNEISEKSEIFDDQFSVERPDGSNFTLKIRSTKLEDSAMYFCASSGTHDTEAFFGQGTRLTVV.

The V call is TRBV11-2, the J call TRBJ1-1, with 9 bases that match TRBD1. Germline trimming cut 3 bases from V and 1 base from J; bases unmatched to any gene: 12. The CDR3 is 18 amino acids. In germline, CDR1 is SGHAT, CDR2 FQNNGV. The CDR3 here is CASSFRSTGGRGNTEAFF. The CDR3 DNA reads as TGTGCCAGCAGCTTCAGGTCAACAGGGGGCCGGGGGAACACTGAAGCTTTCTTT.

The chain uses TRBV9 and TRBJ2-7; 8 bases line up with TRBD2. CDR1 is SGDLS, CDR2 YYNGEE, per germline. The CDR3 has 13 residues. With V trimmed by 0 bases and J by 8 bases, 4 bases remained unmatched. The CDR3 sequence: CASSVAGLGKQYF. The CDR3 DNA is TGTGCCAGCAGCGTAGCGGGACTAGGAAAGCAGTACTTC.

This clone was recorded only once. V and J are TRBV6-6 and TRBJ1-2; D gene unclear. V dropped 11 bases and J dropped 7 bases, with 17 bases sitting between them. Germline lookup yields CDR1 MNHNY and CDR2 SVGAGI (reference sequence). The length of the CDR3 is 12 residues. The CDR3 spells CAATSGGAGYTF. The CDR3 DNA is TGTGCCGCAACCTCTGGAGGAGCTGGCTACACCTTC.

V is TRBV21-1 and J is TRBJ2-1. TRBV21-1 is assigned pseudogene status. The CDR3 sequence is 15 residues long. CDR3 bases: TGTGCCAGCATCCGGAAGGGTAACGCGGTAAATGAGCAGTTCTTC. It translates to CASIRKGNAVNEQFF.

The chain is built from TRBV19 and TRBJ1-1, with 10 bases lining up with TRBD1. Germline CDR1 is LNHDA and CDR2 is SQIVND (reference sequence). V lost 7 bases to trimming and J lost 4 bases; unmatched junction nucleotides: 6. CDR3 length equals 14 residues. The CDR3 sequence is CASTATGGFTEAFF. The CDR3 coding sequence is TGTGCCAGTACCGCGACAGGGGGCTTCACTGAAGCTTTCTTT. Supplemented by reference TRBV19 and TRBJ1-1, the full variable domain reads DGGITQSPKYLFRKEGQNVTLSCEQNLNHDAMYWYRQDPGQGLRLIYYSQIVNDFQKGDIAEGYSVSREKKESFPLTVTSAQKNPTAFYLCASTATGGFTEAFFGQGTRLTVV.